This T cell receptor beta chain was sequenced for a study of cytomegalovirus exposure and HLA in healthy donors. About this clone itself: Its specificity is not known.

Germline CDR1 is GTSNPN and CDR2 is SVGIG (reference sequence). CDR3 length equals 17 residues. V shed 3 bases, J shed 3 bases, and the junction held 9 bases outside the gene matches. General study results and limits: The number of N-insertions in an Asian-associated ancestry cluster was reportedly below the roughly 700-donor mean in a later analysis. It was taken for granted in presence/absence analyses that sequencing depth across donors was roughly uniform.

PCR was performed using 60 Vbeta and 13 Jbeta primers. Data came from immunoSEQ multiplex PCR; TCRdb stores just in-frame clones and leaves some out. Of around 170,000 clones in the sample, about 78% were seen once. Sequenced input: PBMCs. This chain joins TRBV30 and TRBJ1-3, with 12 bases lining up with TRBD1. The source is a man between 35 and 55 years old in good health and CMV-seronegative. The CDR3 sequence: CAWSPGTGGLGGNTIYF. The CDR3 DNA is TGTGCCTGGAGCCCCGGGACAGGGGGCTTGGGTGGAAACACCATATATTTT.